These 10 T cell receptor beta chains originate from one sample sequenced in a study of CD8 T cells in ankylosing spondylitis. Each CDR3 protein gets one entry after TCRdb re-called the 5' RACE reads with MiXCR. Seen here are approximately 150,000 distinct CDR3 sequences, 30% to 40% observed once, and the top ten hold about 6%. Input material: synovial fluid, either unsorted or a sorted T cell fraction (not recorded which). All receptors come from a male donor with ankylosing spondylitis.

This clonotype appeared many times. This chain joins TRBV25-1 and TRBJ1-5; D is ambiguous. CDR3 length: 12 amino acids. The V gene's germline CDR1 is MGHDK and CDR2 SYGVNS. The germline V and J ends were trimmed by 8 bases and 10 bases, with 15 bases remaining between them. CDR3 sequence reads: CASSPLGEPQHF. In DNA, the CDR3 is TGTGCCAGCTCCCCCCTAGGTGAACCCCAGCATTTT.

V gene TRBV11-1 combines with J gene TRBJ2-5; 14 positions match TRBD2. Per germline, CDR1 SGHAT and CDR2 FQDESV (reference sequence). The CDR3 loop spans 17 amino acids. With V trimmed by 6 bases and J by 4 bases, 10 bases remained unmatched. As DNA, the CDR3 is TGTGCCAGCAGACCAGGCGGGACTAGCGGGAGCAGAGAGACCCAGTACTTC. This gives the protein CASRPGGTSGSRETQYF. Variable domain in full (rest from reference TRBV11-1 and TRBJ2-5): EAEVAQSPRYKITEKSQAVAFWCDPISGHATLYWYRQILGQGPELLVQFQDESVVDDSQLPKDRFSAERLKGVDSTLKIQPAELGDSAMYLCASRPGGTSGSRETQYFGPGTRLLVL.

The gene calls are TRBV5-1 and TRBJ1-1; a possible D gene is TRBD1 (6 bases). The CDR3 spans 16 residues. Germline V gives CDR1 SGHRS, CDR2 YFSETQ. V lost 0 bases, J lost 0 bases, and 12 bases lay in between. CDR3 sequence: CASSLARGAMNTEAFF. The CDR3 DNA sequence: TGCGCCAGCAGCTTGGCGAGGGGGGCGATGAACACTGAAGCTTTCTTT.

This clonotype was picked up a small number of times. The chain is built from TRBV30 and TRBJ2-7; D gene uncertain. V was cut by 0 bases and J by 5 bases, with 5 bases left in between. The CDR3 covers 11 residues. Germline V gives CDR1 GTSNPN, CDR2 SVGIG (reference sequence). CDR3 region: CAWSVKDEQYF. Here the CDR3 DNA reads TGTGCCTGGAGTGTCAAGGACGAGCAGTACTTC.

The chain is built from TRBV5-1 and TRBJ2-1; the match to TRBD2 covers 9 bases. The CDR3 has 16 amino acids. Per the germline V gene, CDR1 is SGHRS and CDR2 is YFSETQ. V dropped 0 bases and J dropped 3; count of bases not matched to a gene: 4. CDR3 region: CASSLERGAIYNEQFF. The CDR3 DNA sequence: TGCGCCAGCAGCTTGGAGCGGGGGGCGATCTACAATGAGCAGTTCTTC.

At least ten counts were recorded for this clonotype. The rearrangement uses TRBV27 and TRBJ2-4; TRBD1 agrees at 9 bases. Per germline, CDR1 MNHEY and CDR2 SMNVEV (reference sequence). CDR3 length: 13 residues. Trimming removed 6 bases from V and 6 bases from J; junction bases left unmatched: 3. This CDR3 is CASSDRGRNIQYF. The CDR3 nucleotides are TGTGCCAGCAGCGACAGGGGGAGAAACATTCAGTACTTC.

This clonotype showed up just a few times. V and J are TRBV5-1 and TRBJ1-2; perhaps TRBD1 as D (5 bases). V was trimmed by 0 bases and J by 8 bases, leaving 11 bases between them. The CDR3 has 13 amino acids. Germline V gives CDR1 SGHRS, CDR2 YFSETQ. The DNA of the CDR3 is TGCGCCAGCAGCTTGGTGGGGGGGATCGGCTACACCTTC. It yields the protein CASSLVGGIGYTF.

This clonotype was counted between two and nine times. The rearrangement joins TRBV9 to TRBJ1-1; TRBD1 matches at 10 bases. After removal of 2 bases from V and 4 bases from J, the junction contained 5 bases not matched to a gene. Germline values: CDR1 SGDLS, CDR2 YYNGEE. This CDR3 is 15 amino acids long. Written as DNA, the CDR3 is TGTGCCAGCAGCGTCAAAGACAGGGGGCTCACTGAAGCTTTCTTT. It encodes CASSVKDRGLTEAFF.

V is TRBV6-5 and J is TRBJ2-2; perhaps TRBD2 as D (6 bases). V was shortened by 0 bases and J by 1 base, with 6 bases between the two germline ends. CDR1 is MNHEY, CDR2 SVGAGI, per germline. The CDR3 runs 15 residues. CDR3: CASSYSRGNTGELFF. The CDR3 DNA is TGTGCCAGCAGTTACTCGCGGGGGAACACCGGGGAGCTGTTTTTT.

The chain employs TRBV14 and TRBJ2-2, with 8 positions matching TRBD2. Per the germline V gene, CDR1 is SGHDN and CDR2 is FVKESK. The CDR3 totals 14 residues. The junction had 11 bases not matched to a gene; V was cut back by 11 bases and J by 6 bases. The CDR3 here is CASGGPNNAGELFF. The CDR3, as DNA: TGTGCCTCGGGGGGGCCGAACAACGCCGGGGAGCTGTTTTTT.